Following are 17 T cell receptor beta chains from one sample sequenced in a study of shared clonotypes between healthy human individuals. Here immunoSEQ multiplex PCR was the method, and the copy in TCRdb shows in-frame clones only, minus some. Among around 2.1 million clones listed, approximately 95% were seen once. Sample: naive CD4+ T cells sorted from blood. Subset given: CD45RA+ positively selected. The receptors stem from a man in his late teens or twenties in good health.

J is TRBJ2-5 and V is TRBV5-1; possibly TRBD1 for D (6 bases). V lost 4 bases, J lost 2 bases, and 18 bases lay in between. Looked up from germline, CDR1 is SGHRS and CDR2 is YFSETQ. This CDR3 contains 16 residues. DNA for the CDR3: TGCGCCAGCAGCCTCCTACAGGGTTTGTGGCAAGAGACCCAGTACTTC. As protein: CASSLLQGLWQETQYF.

This chain joins TRBV6-5 and TRBJ2-2, with D unresolved. The ends were cut back, 5 bases at V and 5 bases at J, with 12 bases in the middle. The germline V gene encodes CDR1 MNHEY and CDR2 SVGAGI. This CDR3 has 14 residues. The CDR3, as DNA: TGTGCCAGCAGTCGGGCCCTAAGTACCGGGGAGCTGTTTTTT. Protein product: CASSRALSTGELFF.

This chain connects TRBV7-9 to TRBJ2-5; D not resolved. Trimming left V 2 bases short and J 2 bases short, with 6 bases between. CDR1 and CDR2 from the germline V gene are SEHNR and FQNEAQ (reference sequence). The CDR3 extends over 13 amino acids. CDR3 protein: CASSLLNQETQYF. CDR3 DNA sequence: TGTGCCAGCAGCTTACTGAATCAAGAGACCCAGTACTTC. The full variable domain, rest sourced from reference TRBV7-9 and TRBJ2-5, is DTGVSQNPRHKITKRGQNVTFRCDPISEHNRLYWYRQTLGQGPEFLTYFQNEAQLEKSRLLSDRFSAERPKGSFSTLEIQRTEQGDSAMYLCASSLLNQETQYFGPGTRLLVL.

This clone was picked up one time. This rearrangement joins TRBV7-2 to TRBJ1-4, with TRBD1 identical over 7 bases. The CDR3 loop spans 16 amino acids. Germline V gene sequence: CDR1 SGHTA, CDR2 FQGNSA. V was clipped by 5 bases and J by 0 bases; unmatched bases: 6. The CDR3 DNA reads as TGTGCCAGCAGCCCTCTGACAGGGCCAACTAATGAAAAACTGTTTTTT. Translation: CASSPLTGPTNEKLFF.

In regard to this clone: Within the sample, other DNA sequences also encode this same CDR3. This chain connects TRBV6-5 to TRBJ1-3; 7 bases are shared with TRBD1. Germline V gene lookup returns CDR1 MNHEY and CDR2 SVGAGI. This CDR3 has 15 amino acids. The J segment lost 2 bases and the V segment lost 6 bases, leaving 7 bases of the junction unmatched. Here the CDR3 DNA reads TGTGCCAGCAGGAGCCCAGGGGGTGCTGGAAACACCATATATTTT. It translates to CASRSPGGAGNTIYF.

In its sample, this clone was seen once. This chain connects TRBV6-1 to TRBJ1-5; 7 bases fit TRBD1. The trim removed 5 bases at V and 7 bases at J, leaving 11 bases unmatched. Germline CDR1 reads MNHNS; CDR2 reads SASEGT. There are 15 residues in the CDR3. CDR3 in amino acids: CASSSRGGGSQPQHF. CDR3 bases: TGTGCCAGCAGTTCCCGAGGAGGGGGCTCACAGCCCCAGCATTTT.

This clone was recorded only once. The chain is built from TRBV12-5 and TRBJ2-7; 8 nucleotides line up with TRBD1. Trimming cost V 7 bases and J 5 bases; bases outside gene matches: 13. This CDR3 contains 15 residues. CDR1 is LGHNT and CDR2 is FRNRAP in the germline V gene. As DNA, the CDR3 is TGTGCTAGTGCCCTGGAGGACAGGGTCGGCAACGAGCAGTACTTC. This sequence encodes CASALEDRVGNEQYF.

J is TRBJ1-2 and V is TRBV18; D is unclear. CDR1 is KGHSH and CDR2 is LQKENI in the germline V gene. The CDR3 extends over 16 amino acids. V lost 2 bases, J lost 0 bases, and 13 bases lay in between. The DNA of the CDR3 is TGTGCCAGCTCACCAGTACGTCCGAACACTAACTATGGCTACACCTTC. It codes for CASSPVRPNTNYGYTF.

The chain uses TRBV2 and TRBJ1-6; TRBD1 is a possible D gene (5 bases). Trimming took 5 bases from V and 9 from J, leaving 8 bases between them. The CDR3 consists of 12 residues. Germline CDR1 reads SNHLY; CDR2 reads FYNNEI. CDR3 protein: CASSLRASPLHF. DNA for the CDR3: TGTGCCAGCAGTCTCAGGGCTTCACCCCTCCACTTT.

The rearrangement joins TRBV10-3 to TRBJ1-1, with D possibly matching TRBD1 (5 bases). CDR3 size: 14 residues. V was pared by 4 bases and J by 5 bases, with 14 bases between. Per the germline V gene, CDR1 is ENHRY and CDR2 is SYGVKD. In nucleotides, the CDR3 is TGTGCCATCAGTGCCTGGAGGGAGGGGACTGAAGCTTTCTTT. Protein sequence: CAISAWREGTEAFF.

The chain recombines TRBV7-8 with TRBJ2-2; 10 bases fit TRBD2. V lost 5 bases, J lost 8 bases, and 11 bases stayed unmatched. The V gene's germline CDR1 is SGHVS and CDR2 FQNEAQ. This CDR3 contains 16 residues. The CDR3 DNA reads as TGTGCCAGCAGCCCGCAAGCGGGAGGGCCTGGTGGGGAGCTGTTTTTT. Its translation: CASSPQAGGPGGELFF.

The chain uses TRBV10-3 and TRBJ2-3; the D gene is possibly TRBD2 (5 bases). The ends were cut back, 2 bases at V and 0 bases at J, with 9 bases in the middle. This CDR3 region has 15 residues. Germline V gives CDR1 ENHRY, CDR2 SYGVKD. The CDR3 region is CAISEGTRSTDTQYF. The CDR3, as DNA: TGTGCCATCAGTGAGGGAACTAGGAGCACAGATACGCAGTATTTT.

The rearrangement uses TRBV25-1 and TRBJ1-1, with D maybe TRBD1 (5 bases). V dropped 7 bases and J dropped 4 bases, with 13 bases sitting between them. The V gene's germline CDR1 is MGHDK and CDR2 SYGVNS. The CDR3 length is 13 residues. CDR3 loop: CASTQGESTEAFF. The DNA of the CDR3 is TGTGCCAGCACTCAGGGCGAGAGCACTGAAGCTTTCTTT. The whole variable domain, filled in from reference TRBV25-1 and TRBJ1-1, reads EADIYQTPRYLVIGTGKKITLECSQTMGHDKMYWYQQDPGMELHLIHYSYGVNSTEKGDLSSESTVSRIRTEHFPLTLESARPSHTSQYLCASTQGESTEAFFGQGTRLTVV.

The genes are TRBV7-9 and TRBJ2-1; D is possibly TRBD2 (5 bases). This CDR3 is 14 amino acids long. The germline CDR1 and CDR2 sequences are SEHNR and FQNEAQ (reference sequence). V lost 5 bases, J lost 4 bases, and 12 bases lay in between. The CDR3 loop is CASSPREPYNEQFF. CDR3 nucleotide sequence: TGTGCCAGCAGCCCCCGGGAACCGTACAATGAGCAGTTCTTC. Full variable domain (missing parts from reference TRBV7-9 and TRBJ2-1): DTGVSQNPRHKITKRGQNVTFRCDPISEHNRLYWYRQTLGQGPEFLTYFQNEAQLEKSRLLSDRFSAERPKGSFSTLEIQRTEQGDSAMYLCASSPREPYNEQFFGPGTRLTVL.

This clone was detected once. The V and J genes are TRBV10-2 and TRBJ1-3, with D possibly being TRBD1 (5 bases). In germline, CDR1 is WSHSY, CDR2 SAAADI. Trimming stripped 2 bases from V and 4 bases from J, with 9 bases between. This CDR3 spans 14 amino acids. The CDR3 DNA follows: TGCGCCAGCAGTGAGGCCGGGGACGGAAACACCATATATTTT. It codes for CASSEAGDGNTIYF.

The gene calls are TRBV11-2 and TRBJ2-5; 7 bases match TRBD1. V trimming: 1 base; J trimming: 1 base; junction bases outside the gene matches: 3. The V gene's germline CDR1 is SGHAT and CDR2 FQNNGV. CDR3 size: 15 residues. The CDR3 protein is CASSLGTGLQETQYF. CDR3 bases: TGTGCCAGCAGCTTAGGGACAGGCCTCCAAGAGACCCAGTACTTC.

With respect to this clone: The same CDR3 arises from other DNA sequences in this sample as well. The chain is built from TRBV28 and TRBJ2-7; D ambiguous. The CDR3 spans 14 residues. Trimming took 1 base from V and 0 from J, leaving 7 bases between them. CDR1 and CDR2 from the germline V gene are MDHEN and SYDVKM. This CDR3 is CASSLSTTSYEQYF. In nucleotides, the CDR3 is TGTGCCAGCAGTTTATCTACCACCTCCTACGAGCAGTACTTC.